Below, one T cell receptor (beta chain) is given with its context. The read is 3 residues too short to cover the CDR3 end, so that end is filled in from the germline J gene. This specimen comes from a study of T cells in women clearing cervical HPV infection. Overall study context: No precancer developed; the control's incident HPV16 infection cleared within 12 months.

Libraries were prepared by immunoSEQ multiplex PCR; TCRdb keeps only in-frame clonotypes and omits some of them. There are almost 20,000 clones in the sample, with around 3.2% held by the top ten. This CDR3 region has 15 residues. The ends lost 0 bases at V and 7 bases at J; junction bases unmatched: 6. Germline CDR1 is SGHRS and CDR2 is YFSETQ. The J gene is TRBJ2-1, the V gene TRBV5-1, with TRBD2 matching over 8 bases. The sequencing input was blood buffy coat. The source is a woman between 18 and 75 years old with a cervical HPV16 infection that either progressed to CIN3+ or cleared (not recorded which). CDR3 DNA, as far as it was read: TGCGCCAGCAGCTTGGTGCCGGGACTAGAAAATGAG. Protein sequence: CASSLVPGLENE. The CDR3, in full, reads CASSLVPGLENEQFF.